Sequencing of this T cell receptor beta chain was carried out in a study of blood T cell repertoires in COVID-19. Whole-study context: Sources were T cells, B-cell-depleted T cells, or PBMCs; the material itself was cDNA or gDNA.

Libraries were prepared by immunoSEQ multiplex PCR; TCRdb keeps only in-frame clonotypes and omits some of them. The sample holds fewer than 250,000 clones, approximately 78% seen once. Looked up from germline, CDR1 is SGHDN and CDR2 is FVKESK. The CDR3 has 14 amino acids. The ends lost 4 bases at V and 7 bases at J; junction bases unmatched: 7. This sequence was found in a woman between 35 and 50 years old with acute or convalescent COVID-19. The chain links TRBV14 to TRBJ2-1; 7 bases are a match to TRBD2. The sample taken for sequencing was peripheral blood. CDR3 sequence reads: CASSRLAGWNEQFF. CDR3 bases: TGTGCCAGCAGCCGACTAGCCGGTTGGAATGAGCAGTTCTTC.